This T cell receptor beta chain derives from a study of human T cells and chemical hapten exposure. The CDR3 extends over 14 amino acids. Per germline, CDR1 SGHTA and CDR2 FQGNSA. Trimming removed 6 bases from V and 5 bases from J; junction bases left unmatched: 6. Specified time point: patch test 1, 2 weeks after DPC sensitization. This sample's treatment: therapeutic diphenylcyclopropenone sensitization with weekly scalp DPC. A single record per CDR3 protein comes from TCRdb applying MiXCR to the RACE reads. The profile covers 80,000 to 100,000 distinct CDR3 sequences, with around 12% appearing a single time and less than 2.5% taken by the ten largest. This clonotype showed up just a few times.

The sequence was collected from a woman aged 40 to 49 with alopecia areata. Some clones in this sample may be carry-over from other donors' samples. The source material was whole blood, sampled in connection with sensitization to the hapten diphenylcyclopropenone (DPC). This chain links TRBV7-2 with TRBJ2-5; 10 nucleotides match TRBD1. Here the CDR3 reads CASSTGQGYETQYF. The CDR3 nucleotides are TGTGCCAGCAGTACGGGACAGGGGTACGAGACCCAGTACTTC.